The clone carrying this T cell receptor (beta chain) was observed a few times. Its antigen is undetermined. The entry originates in a study of CD8 T cells in ankylosing spondylitis. Study-wide results and limits: Matched ankylosing spondylitis synovial fluid reportedly contained a significantly enriched population of disease-linked clones. A motif of several highly homologous TCR beta variants was seen as apparently characteristic of ankylosing spondylitis blood.

Germline CDR1 SGHRS, CDR2 YFSETQ. This CDR3 spans 17 amino acids. The J segment lost 5 bases and the V segment lost 4 bases, leaving 13 bases of the junction unmatched. Scientists made TCR beta libraries using quantitative 5'-RACE with molecular barcodes. TCRdb ran MiXCR on the 5' RACE reads and lists one entry per CDR3 protein. The sample holds 190,000 or so distinct CDR3 sequences; roughly 13% are singletons and the top ten take more than 15%. The rearrangement uses TRBV5-1 and TRBJ2-1; 9 bases match TRBD2. Sequenced input: blood, either unsorted or a sorted T cell fraction (not recorded which). The sequence was collected from a male donor with ankylosing spondylitis or in good health (not recorded which). The CDR3 region is CASSPTAGGRHHNEQFF. CDR3 sequence (DNA): TGCGCCAGCAGCCCCACAGCGGGGGGCCGGCACCACAATGAGCAGTTCTTC.